This T cell receptor beta chain was identified in a study of T cell responses to AZD1222 COVID-19 vaccine. Study-level results: The study reported that nearly half of spike-specific TCRs target unmutated variant regions.

On this clone itself: Its specificity is unknown.

Trimming cost V 8 bases and J 7 bases; bases outside gene matches: 1. The CDR3 extends over 10 amino acids. Germline V gene lookup returns CDR1 MDHEN and CDR2 SYDVKM. The data were produced by immunoSEQ multiplex PCR, yet TCRdb's version contains in-frame clones alone and is incomplete. The sample holds 130,000 to 150,000 clones, roughly 92% seen once. The gene calls are TRBV28 and TRBJ1-1; 7 bases fit TRBD1. The source of this sequence is an adult in good health. Sample: peripheral blood, taken on day 0 of AZD1222 vaccination. The CDR3 DNA sequence: TGTGCCAGCTACAGGGGTGAAGCTTTCTTT. Protein: CASYRGEAFF.